This is a list of T cell receptor beta chains from one sample in a study of T-cell reconstitution after alpha-beta-depleted transplantation in children. TCRdb re-analysed the PCR reads in MiXCR, keeping a single row per CDR3 protein. The profile covers about 300,000 distinct CDR3 sequences, with around 7.3% appearing a single time and about 9.1% taken by the ten largest. This specimen was peripheral blood, taken 360 days after TCRalphabeta/CD19-depleted stem cell transplant. All receptors derive from a female patient aged 2-10 years who had a stem cell transplant for Fanconi anemia, so the T cells may come from the graft donor. Both conserved end residues are part of each CDR3. D genes are given only for firm matches. The size field is filled for only some rows; it gives once, few, many or a size class.

v_gene	j_gene	abundance	d_gene	CDR3nt	CDR3aa
TRBV6-5	TRBJ1-2	many	.	TGTGCCAGCAGTTACTCAGCCGGGAACTATGGCTACACCTTC	CASSYSAGNYGYTF
TRBV9	TRBJ2-3	many	.	TGTGCCAGCACCGACGATACCGATACGCAGTATTTT	CASTDDTDTQYF
TRBV10-3	TRBJ2-1	many	TRBD2	TGTGCCATCGGCCAACTTAGCGGGAACAATGAGCAGTTCTTC	CAIGQLSGNNEQFF
TRBV27	TRBJ2-7	many	.	TGTGCCAGCAGTTTATCGGGCCAGTATAGCGGCGAGCAGTACTTC	CASSLSGQYSGEQYF
TRBV24-1	TRBJ2-6	.	TRBD2	TGTGCCACCAGAGGGACTAGGGCCAACGTCCTGACTTTC	CATRGTRANVLTF
TRBV20-1	TRBJ2-7	.	.	TGCAGTGCTAGATCCGGGGCGTCCTACGAGCAGTACTTC	CSARSGASYEQYF
TRBV7-2	TRBJ2-3	many	.	TGTGCCAGCAGCGCCCCGGGGGCTGGGTTAGATACGCAGTATTTT	CASSAPGAGLDTQYF
TRBV7-2	TRBJ2-3	many	.	TGTGCCAGCAGCTTACAGACGGGGACCACAGATACGCAGTATTTT	CASSLQTGTTDTQYF
TRBV6-5	TRBJ2-2	many	.	TGTGCCAGCAGTTCCCGCGCTCAGACTAACACCGGGGAGCTGTTTTTT	CASSSRAQTNTGELFF
TRBV3-1	TRBJ1-1	few	.	TGTGCCAGCAGCCAAGATCGAGTCCTATGGAACACTGAAGCTTTCTTT	CASSQDRVLWNTEAFF
TRBV29-1	TRBJ1-1	.	TRBD1	TGCAGCGCGGATCGGACAGGGGGAACTGAAGCTTTCTTT	CSADRTGGTEAFF
TRBV28	TRBJ1-2	many	.	TGTGCCAGCACCACCTCGAGGAATCCTCATACCTTC	CASTTSRNPHTF
TRBV20-1	TRBJ2-5	many	TRBD2	TGCAGTGCTAGCCAGGGGACTAGCGGGGATAGTCAAGAGACCCAGTACTTC	CSASQGTSGDSQETQYF
TRBV2	TRBJ2-2	few	.	TGTGCCAGCAGTGCCCGGGAGTGGGGGGAGCTGTTTTTT	CASSAREWGELFF
TRBV7-9	TRBJ2-7	many	.	TGTGCCAGCAGCTTATACTGGGGGTCGACCCCCTACGAGCAGTACTTC	CASSLYWGSTPYEQYF
TRBV7-9	TRBJ2-5	.	TRBD1	TGTGCCAGCAGCTTGATGGCGGGACAGGAAGGGACCCAGTACTTC	CASSLMAGQEGTQYF
TRBV10-3	TRBJ2-1	few	TRBD1	TGTGCCAACAAGACAGGGTCTTACGTGGGAGATTACAATGAGCAGTTCTTC	CANKTGSYVGDYNEQFF
TRBV7-2	TRBJ2-4	many	.	TGTGCCAGCAGTTGGGATAGACAGCTAGCCAAAAACATTCAGTACTTC	CASSWDRQLAKNIQYF
TRBV28	TRBJ2-3	many	.	TGTGCCAGCAGCGCGGGACAGCACGCAGATACGCAGTATTTT	CASSAGQHADTQYF
TRBV24-1	TRBJ2-3	.	TRBD2	TGTGCCACCAGGGGTAGCGGGGGGGCGGATACGCAGTATTTT	CATRGSGGADTQYF
TRBV28	TRBJ2-3	many	TRBD1	TGTGCCAGCAGTTTTAGGGGACAGGGGGGAGATACGCAGTATTTT	CASSFRGQGGDTQYF
TRBV9	TRBJ2-7	many	.	TGTGCCAGCAGCTTTCGGGGACTGCCAAGCTACGAGCAGTACTTC	CASSFRGLPSYEQYF
TRBV11-2	TRBJ2-7	few	.	TGTGCCAGCAGCGTAATCCTTGGGGGACCGACGGTGGTGTACGAGCAGTACTTC	CASSVILGGPTVVYEQYF
TRBV6-1	TRBJ2-2	.	.	TGTGCTTCGGGGCCGAACACCGGGGAGCTGTTTTTT	CASGPNTGELFF
TRBV7-8	TRBJ1-6	.	.	TGTGCCAGCAGCTTAGTAGCGCAGTCCTATAATTCACCCCTCCACTTT	CASSLVAQSYNSPLHF
TRBV14	TRBJ2-3	many	.	TGTGCCAGCAGCCAAGGGACTTGGGCGTGGGTAAATACGCAGTATTTT	CASSQGTWAWVNTQYF
TRBV19	TRBJ1-5	.	.	TGTGCCAGTAGTATGGTCTTTAATTGGAATCAGCCCCAGCATTTT	CASSMVFNWNQPQHF
TRBV7-9	TRBJ1-4	few	.	TGTGCCAGCAGCCCCGATAATGAAAAACTGTTTTTT	CASSPDNEKLFF
TRBV3-1	TRBJ2-2	many	TRBD2	TGTGCCAGCAGCCAGCCTAGCGGGAGAGGAGACACCGGGGAGCTGTTTTTT	CASSQPSGRGDTGELFF
TRBV10-3	TRBJ1-2	many	.	TGTGCCATCAGTGAGTCGATTAGCAAGGGCAGTTCCAATGGCTACACCTTC	CAISESISKGSSNGYTF
TRBV5-1	TRBJ1-1	many	TRBD1	TGCGCCAGCAGCCCCCAAACCAACAGGGGGGGTGAAGCTTTCTTT	CASSPQTNRGGEAFF
TRBV6-2/TRBV6-3	TRBJ2-1	many	.	TGTGCCAGCAGTTACTCCCCCGGGCAGAAGACCTACAATGAGCAGTTCTTC	CASSYSPGQKTYNEQFF
TRBV5-1	TRBJ2-2	few	.	TGCGCCAGCAGCATTGGACCTGGGCGGACCGGGGAGCTGTTTTTT	CASSIGPGRTGELFF
TRBV7-9	TRBJ1-1	.	.	TGTGCCAGCAGCCGGGGGGTCGGACAGATTGAAGCTTTCTTT	CASSRGVGQIEAFF
TRBV15	TRBJ1-3	many	.	TGTGCCACCAGCAGGGATATCGTGACTGGAAACACCATATATTTT	CATSRDIVTGNTIYF
TRBV7-6	TRBJ2-2	few	TRBD2	TGTGCCAGCAGCTTATACGGGACTAGCGGGGGTCCTAAAGGGGAGCTGTTTTTT	CASSLYGTSGGPKGELFF
TRBV20-1	TRBJ2-7	many	.	TGCAGTGCCAGGGGACATTCCTACGAGCAGTACTTC	CSARGHSYEQYF